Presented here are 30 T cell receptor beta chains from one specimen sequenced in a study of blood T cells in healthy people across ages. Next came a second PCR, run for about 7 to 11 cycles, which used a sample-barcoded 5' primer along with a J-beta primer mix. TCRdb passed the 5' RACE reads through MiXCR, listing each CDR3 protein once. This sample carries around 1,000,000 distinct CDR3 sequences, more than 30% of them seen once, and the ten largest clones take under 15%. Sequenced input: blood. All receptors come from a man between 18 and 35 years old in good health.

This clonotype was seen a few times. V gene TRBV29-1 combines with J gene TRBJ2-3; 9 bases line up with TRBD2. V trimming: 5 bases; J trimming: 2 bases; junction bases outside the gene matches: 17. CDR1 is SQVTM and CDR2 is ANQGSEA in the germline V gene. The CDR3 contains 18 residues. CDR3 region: CSVTPAWRGGVITDTQYF. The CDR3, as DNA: TGCAGCGTTACGCCCGCCTGGCGGGGGGGCGTAATCACAGATACGCAGTATTTT.

Written as DNA, the CDR3 is TGCGCCAGCAGCCACGGAGGAAGACTCGAGAACTATGGCTACACCTTC. As protein: CASSHGGRLENYGYTF. The genes are TRBV5-1 and TRBJ1-2; D gene unclear. The V end lost 4 bases, the J end lost 2 bases, and 18 bases lay between the germline ends. The germline V gene has CDR1 SGHRS and CDR2 YFSETQ. This CDR3 is 16 amino acids long. The full variable domain, with the rest looked up from reference TRBV5-1 and TRBJ1-2, is KAGVTQTPRYLIKTRGQQVTLSCSPISGHRSVSWYQQTPGQGLQFLFEYFSETQRNKGNFPGRFSGRQFSNSRSEMNVSTLELGDSALYLCASSHGGRLENYGYTFGSGTRLTVV.

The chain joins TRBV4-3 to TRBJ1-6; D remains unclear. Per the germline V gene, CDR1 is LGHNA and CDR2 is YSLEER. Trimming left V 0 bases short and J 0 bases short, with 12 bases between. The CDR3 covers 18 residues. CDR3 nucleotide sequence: TGCGCCAGCAGCCAAGACTGGGCCTTATACTCCTATAATTCACCCCTCCACTTT. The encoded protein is CASSQDWALYSYNSPLHF.

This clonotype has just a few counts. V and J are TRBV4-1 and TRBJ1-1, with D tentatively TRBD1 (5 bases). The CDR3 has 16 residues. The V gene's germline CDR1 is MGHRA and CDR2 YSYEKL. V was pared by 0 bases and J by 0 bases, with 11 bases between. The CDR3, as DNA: TGCGCCAGCAGCCAAGAGTTCGGGGCAGTGAACACTGAAGCTTTCTTT. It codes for CASSQEFGAVNTEAFF.

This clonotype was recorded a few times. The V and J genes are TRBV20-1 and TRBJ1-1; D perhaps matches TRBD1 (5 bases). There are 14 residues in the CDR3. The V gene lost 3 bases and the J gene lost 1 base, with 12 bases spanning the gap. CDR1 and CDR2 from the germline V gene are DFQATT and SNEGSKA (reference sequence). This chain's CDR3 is CSARTVPWNTEAFF. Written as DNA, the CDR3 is TGCAGTGCTAGGACAGTACCATGGAACACTGAAGCTTTCTTT.

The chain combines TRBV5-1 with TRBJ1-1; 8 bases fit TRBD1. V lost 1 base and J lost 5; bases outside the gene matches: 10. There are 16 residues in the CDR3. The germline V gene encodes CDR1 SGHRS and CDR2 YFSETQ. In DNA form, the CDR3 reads TGCGCCAGCAGCTTGATGAGGCAGGGGGCGCAGACTGAAGCTTTCTTT. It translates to CASSLMRQGAQTEAFF.

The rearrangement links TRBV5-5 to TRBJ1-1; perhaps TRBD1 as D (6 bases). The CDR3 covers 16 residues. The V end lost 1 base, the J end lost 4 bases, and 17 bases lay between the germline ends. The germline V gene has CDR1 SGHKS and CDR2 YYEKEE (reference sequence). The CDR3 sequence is CASSLHLDRRGTEAFF. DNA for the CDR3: TGTGCCAGCAGCTTGCACCTGGACAGAAGGGGCACTGAAGCTTTCTTT. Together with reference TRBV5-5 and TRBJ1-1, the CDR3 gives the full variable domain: DAGVTQSPTHLIKTRGQQVTLRCSPISGHKSVSWYQQVLGQGPQFIFQYYEKEERGRGNFPDRFSARQFPNYSSELNVNALLLGDSALYLCASSLHLDRRGTEAFFGQGTRLTVV.

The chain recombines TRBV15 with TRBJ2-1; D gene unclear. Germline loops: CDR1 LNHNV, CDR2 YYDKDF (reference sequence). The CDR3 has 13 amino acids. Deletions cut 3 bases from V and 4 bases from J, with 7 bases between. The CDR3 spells CATSRTLYNEQFF. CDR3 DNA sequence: TGTGCCACCAGCAGGACCCTTTACAATGAGCAGTTCTTC. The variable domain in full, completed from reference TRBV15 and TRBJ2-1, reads DAMVIQNPRYQVTQFGKPVTLSCSQTLNHNVMYWYQQKSSQAPKLLFHYYDKDFNNEADTPDNFQSRRPNTSFCFLDIRSPGLGDTAMYLCATSRTLYNEQFFGPGTRLTVL.

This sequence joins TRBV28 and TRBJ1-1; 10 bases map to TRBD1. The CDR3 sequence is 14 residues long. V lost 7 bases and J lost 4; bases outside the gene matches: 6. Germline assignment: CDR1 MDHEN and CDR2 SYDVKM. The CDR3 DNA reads TGTGCCAGCACCCCAGACAGGGGGCTCACTGAAGCTTTCTTT. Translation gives CASTPDRGLTEAFF.

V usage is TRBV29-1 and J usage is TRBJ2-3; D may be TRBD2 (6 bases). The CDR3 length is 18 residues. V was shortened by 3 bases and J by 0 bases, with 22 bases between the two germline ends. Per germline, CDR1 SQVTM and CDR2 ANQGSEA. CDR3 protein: CSVDGGVAETSSTDTQYF. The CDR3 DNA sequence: TGCAGCGTTGATGGCGGGGTAGCGGAAACCTCTAGCACAGATACGCAGTATTTT.

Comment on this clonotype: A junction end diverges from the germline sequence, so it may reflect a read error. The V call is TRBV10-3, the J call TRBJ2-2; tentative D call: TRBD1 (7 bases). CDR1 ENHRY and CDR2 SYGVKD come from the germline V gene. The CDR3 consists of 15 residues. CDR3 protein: CTIRGGTANTGELFF. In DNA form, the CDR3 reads TGTACCATCAGAGGAGGGACAGCAAACACCGGGGAGCTGTTTTTT.

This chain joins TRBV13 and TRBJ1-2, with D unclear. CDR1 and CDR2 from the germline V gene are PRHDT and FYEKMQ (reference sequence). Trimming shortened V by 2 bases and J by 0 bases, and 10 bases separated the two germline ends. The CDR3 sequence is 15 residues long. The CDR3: CASSLQDQPNYGYTF. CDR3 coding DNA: TGTGCCAGCAGCTTACAAGACCAGCCTAACTATGGCTACACCTTC. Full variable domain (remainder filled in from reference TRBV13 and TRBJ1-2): AAGVIQSPRHLIKEKRETATLKCYPIPRHDTVYWYQQGPGQDPQFLISFYEKMQSDKGSIPDRFSAQQFSDYHSELNMSSLELGDSALYFCASSLQDQPNYGYTFGSGTRLTVV.

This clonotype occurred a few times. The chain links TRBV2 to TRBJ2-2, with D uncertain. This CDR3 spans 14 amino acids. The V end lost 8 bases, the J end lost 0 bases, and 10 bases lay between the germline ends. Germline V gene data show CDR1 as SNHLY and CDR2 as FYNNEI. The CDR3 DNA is TGTGCCAGCTGTGGGCAGGCGAACACCGGGGAGCTGTTTTTT. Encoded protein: CASCGQANTGELFF.

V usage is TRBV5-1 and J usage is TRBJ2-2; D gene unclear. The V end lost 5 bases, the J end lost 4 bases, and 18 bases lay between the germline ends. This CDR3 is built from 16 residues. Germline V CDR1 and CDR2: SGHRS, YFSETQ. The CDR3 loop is CASRDPDGISTGELFF. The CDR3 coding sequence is TGCGCCAGCAGAGACCCGGACGGTATAAGCACCGGGGAGCTGTTTTTT.

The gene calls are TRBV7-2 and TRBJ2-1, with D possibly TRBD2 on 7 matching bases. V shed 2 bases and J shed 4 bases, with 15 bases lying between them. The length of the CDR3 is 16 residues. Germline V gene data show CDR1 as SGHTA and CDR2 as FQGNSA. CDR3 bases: TGTGCCAGCAGCTTAAGGGGGGGGGCCCTGTACAATGAGCAGTTCTTC. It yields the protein CASSLRGGALYNEQFF.

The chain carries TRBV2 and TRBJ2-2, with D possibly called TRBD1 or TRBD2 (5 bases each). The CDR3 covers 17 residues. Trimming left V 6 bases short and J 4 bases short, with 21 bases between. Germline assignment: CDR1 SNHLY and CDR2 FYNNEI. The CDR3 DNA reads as TGTGCCAGCAGCCTAAGAGGGGACCCCCTAAGCACCGGGGAGCTGTTTTTT. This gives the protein CASSLRGDPLSTGELFF. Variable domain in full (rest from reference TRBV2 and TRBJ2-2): EPEVTQTPSHQVTQMGQEVILRCVPISNHLYFYWYRQILGQKVEFLVSFYNNEISEKSEIFDDQFSVERPDGSNFTLKIRSTKLEDSAMYFCASSLRGDPLSTGELFFGEGSRLTVL.

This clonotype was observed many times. The CDR3 DNA sequence: TGTGCCAACCGGGACTCTGGGGCCAACGTCCTGACTTTC. Its protein is CANRDSGANVLTF. V usage is TRBV10-3 and J usage is TRBJ2-6; tentative D call: TRBD2 (5 bases). V was shortened by 10 bases and J by 0 bases, with 7 bases between the two germline ends. Germline-derived CDR1 and CDR2 are ENHRY and SYGVKD. The CDR3 loop spans 13 amino acids.

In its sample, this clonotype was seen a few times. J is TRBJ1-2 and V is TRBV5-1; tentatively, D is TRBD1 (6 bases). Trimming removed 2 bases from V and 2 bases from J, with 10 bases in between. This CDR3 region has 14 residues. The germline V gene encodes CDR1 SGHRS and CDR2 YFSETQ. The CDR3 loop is CASSFLDRNYGYTF. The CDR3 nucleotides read TGCGCCAGCAGCTTCCTAGACAGGAACTATGGCTACACCTTC.

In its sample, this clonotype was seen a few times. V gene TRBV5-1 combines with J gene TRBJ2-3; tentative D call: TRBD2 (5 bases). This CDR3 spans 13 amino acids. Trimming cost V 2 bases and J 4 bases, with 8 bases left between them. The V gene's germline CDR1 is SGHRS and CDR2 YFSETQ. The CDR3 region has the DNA TGCGCCAGCAGCTTACTAGACGCAGATACGCAGTATTTT. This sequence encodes CASSLLDADTQYF.

The CDR3 sequence: CASRGSLGLAGTGELFF. In nucleotides, the CDR3 is TGTGCCAGCCGGGGGTCCCTCGGACTAGCGGGCACCGGGGAGCTGTTTTTT. This sequence joins TRBV6-2 or TRBV6-3 and TRBJ2-2; TRBD2 aligns across 11 bases. J was trimmed by 4 bases and V by 8 bases; bases with no gene match: 12. Germline lookup yields CDR1 MNHEY and CDR2 SVGEGT. The CDR3 has 17 amino acids.

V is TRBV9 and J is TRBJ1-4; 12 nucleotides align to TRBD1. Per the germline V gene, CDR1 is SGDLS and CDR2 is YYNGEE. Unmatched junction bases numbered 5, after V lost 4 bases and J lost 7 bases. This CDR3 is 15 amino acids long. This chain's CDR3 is CASSTGTGGGEKLFF. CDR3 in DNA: TGTGCCAGCAGCACTGGGACAGGGGGCGGTGAAAAACTGTTTTTT.

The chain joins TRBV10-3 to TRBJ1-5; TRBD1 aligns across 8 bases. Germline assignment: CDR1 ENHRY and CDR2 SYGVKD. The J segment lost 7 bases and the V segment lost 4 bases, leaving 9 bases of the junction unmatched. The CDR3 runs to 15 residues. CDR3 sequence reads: CAISALTGAGQPQHF. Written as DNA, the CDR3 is TGTGCCATCAGTGCTCTGACAGGGGCGGGCCAGCCCCAGCATTTT.

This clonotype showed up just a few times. CDR3 sequence: CAIAPDLTARSGGYTF. CDR3 sequence (DNA): TGTGCCATCGCACCGGATCTGACGGCGCGCTCGGGGGGCTACACCTTC. The rearrangement uses TRBV28 and TRBJ1-2; D is ambiguous. Germline-derived CDR1 and CDR2 are MDHEN and SYDVKM. V gave up 10 bases and J gave up 8 bases, with 29 bases separating them. The CDR3 is 16 amino acids.

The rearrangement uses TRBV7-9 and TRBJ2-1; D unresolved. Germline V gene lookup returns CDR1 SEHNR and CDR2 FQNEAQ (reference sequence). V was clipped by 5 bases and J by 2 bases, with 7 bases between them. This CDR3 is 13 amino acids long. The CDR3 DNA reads TGTGCCAGCAGCCCCCAAACCTACAATGAGCAGTTCTTC. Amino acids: CASSPQTYNEQFF.

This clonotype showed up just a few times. The CDR3 bases are TGTGCCAGCAGTTTCAGGGGGCTGAGCACTGAAGCTTTCTTT. It is translated as CASSFRGLSTEAFF. This chain connects TRBV6-5 to TRBJ1-1; 8 bases agree with TRBD1. Germline V CDR1 and CDR2: MNHEY, SVGAGI. With V trimmed by 4 bases and J by 4 bases, 5 bases remained unmatched. This CDR3 contains 14 residues.

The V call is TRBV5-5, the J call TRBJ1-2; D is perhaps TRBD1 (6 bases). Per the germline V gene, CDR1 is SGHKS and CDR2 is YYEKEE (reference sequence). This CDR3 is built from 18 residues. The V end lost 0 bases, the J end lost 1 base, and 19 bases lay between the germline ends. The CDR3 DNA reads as TGTGCCAGCAGCTTGGTGACAGGACTGGACTCAGATAACTATGGCTACACCTTC. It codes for CASSLVTGLDSDNYGYTF.

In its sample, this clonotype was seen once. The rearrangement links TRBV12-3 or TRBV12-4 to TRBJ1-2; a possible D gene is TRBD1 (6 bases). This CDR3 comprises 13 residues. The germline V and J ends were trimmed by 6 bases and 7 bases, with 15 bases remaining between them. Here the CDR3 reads CASRPTGCSGYTF. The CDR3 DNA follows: TGTGCCAGCAGACCAACAGGGTGTAGTGGCTACACCTTC.

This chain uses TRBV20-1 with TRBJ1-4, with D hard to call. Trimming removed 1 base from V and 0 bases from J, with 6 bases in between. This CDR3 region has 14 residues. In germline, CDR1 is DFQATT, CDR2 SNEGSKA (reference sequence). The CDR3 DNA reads TGCAGTGCTAGAGTGCGGACAACTAATGAAAAACTGTTTTTT. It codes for CSARVRTTNEKLFF.

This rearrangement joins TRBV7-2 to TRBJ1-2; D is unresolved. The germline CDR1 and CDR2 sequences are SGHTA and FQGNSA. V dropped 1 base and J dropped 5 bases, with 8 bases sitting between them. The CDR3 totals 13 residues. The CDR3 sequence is CASSLGGQYGYTF. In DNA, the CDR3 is TGTGCCAGCAGCTTAGGAGGGCAATATGGCTACACCTTC.

In DNA form, the CDR3 reads TGCAGTGCTAGAGGCGGTAGCCAGGCAGATACGCAGTATTTT. Residues: CSARGGSQADTQYF. The rearrangement uses TRBV20-1 and TRBJ2-3; D call uncertain. V shed 1 base and J shed 4 bases, with 12 bases lying between them. This CDR3 is 14 amino acids long. CDR1 DFQATT and CDR2 SNEGSKA come from the germline V gene (reference sequence).